The clone carrying this TCR beta chain was detected only once. At one boundary the junction diverges from the germline segment, which might be a read error. Following extraction, RNA underwent reverse transcription to cDNA, which served as the sequencing template. TCRdb's copy holds only in-frame clones and misses some; the assay was immunoSEQ multiplex PCR. This sample yields 200,000 to 250,000 clones, of which around three fifths are seen a single time; 4.9% belongs to the top ten. The data originate from a study of CD8+ T cells in alopecia areata. Looked up from germline, CDR1 is GTSNPN and CDR2 is SVGIG (reference sequence). The CDR3 runs to 13 residues.

Specimen: CD8+ T cells sorted from blood. This sequence joins TRBV30 and TRBJ1-1; D is uncertain. This TCR was sampled from a human donor in good health. CDR3 DNA sequence: TGCAGACTCTCAGGAGCTTCGAACACTGAAGCTTTCTTT. Translating it yields CRLSGASNTEAFF.